The rows below give T cell receptor beta chains drawn from one sample of a study of PD-L1 blockade in urothelial cancer. Sequencing used immunoSEQ multiplex PCR; TCRdb keeps in-frame clones, though not all of them. This sample has roughly 63,000 clones, with around 81% found just once. This specimen consisted of PBMCs, obtained around atezolizumab (anti-PD-L1) treatment. The source of these receptors is a man between 65 and 85 years old with urothelial cancer. Both conserved end residues are part of each CDR3. D genes are given only for firm matches. For some rows the clone size is stated as once, few or many, or as a class when expanded; others skip it.

clone size	V gene	D gene	J gene	CDR3 protein	CDR3 DNA
NA	TRBV7-8	NA	TRBJ1-1	CASSPETVNTEAFF	TGTGCCAGCAGCCCAGAGACAGTGAACACTGAAGCTTTCTTT
NA	TRBV19	TRBD2	TRBJ2-2	CASSQLAANTGELFF	TGTGCCAGTAGTCAACTAGCGGCAAACACCGGGGAGCTGTTTTTT
NA	TRBV19	TRBD2	TRBJ2-7	CASSAREAYYEQYF	TGTGCCAGTAGCGCCCGGGAGGCTTACTACGAGCAGTACTTC
NA	TRBV16	TRBD1	TRBJ1-1	CASSPTGIRNTEAFF	TGTGCCAGCAGCCCGACAGGGATTAGGAACACTGAAGCTTTCTTT
NA	TRBV18	TRBD1	TRBJ1-2	CASSPKRSGGAYGYTF	TGTGCCAGCTCACCCAAAAGATCAGGGGGCGCATATGGCTACACCTTC
few	TRBV19	NA	TRBJ2-7	CASSPGGHRRSSYEQYF	TGTGCCAGTAGTCCCGGGGGGCATAGAAGGAGCTCCTACGAGCAGTACTTC
NA	TRBV6-5	TRBD1	TRBJ1-5	CASSPQGEDQPQHF	TGTGCCAGCAGTCCACAGGGGGAGGATCAGCCCCAGCATTTT
NA	TRBV15	TRBD1	TRBJ2-1	CATSRDGQGPYNEQFF	TGTGCCACCAGCAGAGATGGACAGGGCCCCTACAATGAGCAGTTCTTC
once	TRBV11-2	NA	TRBJ2-7	CASSFLDSYEQYF	TGTGCCAGCAGCTTCCTGGACAGTTACGAGCAGTACTTC
NA	TRBV5-1	TRBD2	TRBJ2-7	CASSASGRGDTVQYF	TGCGCCAGCAGCGCCTCCGGGCGGGGGGATACTGTGCAGTACTTC
few	TRBV2	TRBD1	TRBJ1-2	CASSLTGDYGYTF	TGTGCCAGCAGCCTAACAGGGGACTATGGCTACACCTTC
NA	TRBV27	TRBD1	TRBJ1-2	CASSPGQGANYGYTF	TGTGCCAGCAGTCCGGGACAGGGGGCGAACTATGGCTACACCTTC
NA	TRBV10-3	TRBD1	TRBJ1-3	CAIRKTGADTIYF	TGTGCCATCAGAAAGACAGGGGCGGACACCATATATTTT
NA	TRBV2	TRBD2	TRBJ2-5	CASGEERGFQETQYF	TGTGCCAGCGGGGAAGAGCGGGGATTTCAAGAGACCCAGTACTTC
few	TRBV18	NA	TRBJ2-7	CASSPQGKGSYEQYF	TGTGCCAGCTCACCCCAGGGGAAGGGCTCCTACGAGCAGTACTTC
NA	TRBV19	NA	TRBJ1-3	CASSTARVFGNTIYF	TGTGCCAGTAGTACTGCCCGAGTATTTGGAAACACCATATATTTT
NA	TRBV7-3	NA	TRBJ2-6	CASSLTRAGRPSSGANVLTF	TGTGCCAGCAGCTTAACCAGGGCAGGGCGACCAAGCTCTGGGGCCAACGTCCTGACTTTC
few	TRBV28	TRBD1	TRBJ1-2	CASSPTDRGRVGYTF	TGTGCCAGCAGTCCAACGGACAGGGGGCGGGTTGGCTACACCTTC
once	TRBV19	NA	TRBJ1-5	CASSITAVHQPQHF	TGTGCCAGTAGTATTACGGCGGTACACCAGCCCCAGCATTTT
NA	TRBV6-1	TRBD1	TRBJ1-5	CASIASRDSYQPQHF	TGTGCCAGCATAGCTTCCCGGGACAGCTATCAGCCCCAGCATTTT
NA	TRBV5-6	TRBD2	TRBJ2-1	CASSGSGTMSSYNEQFF	TGTGCCAGCAGCGGTAGCGGGACTATGAGCTCCTACAATGAGCAGTTCTTC
NA	TRBV6-6	TRBD1	TRBJ1-4	CASSFSQGAAEKLFF	TGTGCCAGCAGTTTCTCACAGGGGGCGGCGGAAAAACTGTTTTTT
once	TRBV10-2	NA	TRBJ1-1	CASSMQGNTEAFF	TGCGCCAGCAGTATGCAGGGGAACACTGAAGCTTTCTTT
NA	TRBV7-9	NA	TRBJ2-2	CAGSRAAFDYLANTGELFF	TGTGCAGGGAGTCGGGCAGCCTTTGATTATCTAGCGAACACCGGGGAGCTGTTTTTT
once	TRBV6-6	TRBD1	TRBJ1-2	CASRDRVNYGYTF	TGTGCCAGCAGAGACAGGGTTAACTATGGCTACACCTTC
NA	TRBV10-3	TRBD2	TRBJ2-3	CAISESRLAGFVTDTQYF	TGTGCCATCAGTGAGTCCCGACTAGCGGGATTCGTCACAGATACGCAGTATTTT
few	TRBV28	TRBD1	TRBJ1-2	CASSPGQGRGYTF	TGTGCCAGCAGCCCCGGACAGGGAAGAGGCTACACCTTC
NA	TRBV5-1	NA	TRBJ2-2	CASSLLGGPNTGELFF	TGCGCCAGCAGCTTGTTGGGGGGGCCGAACACCGGGGAGCTGTTTTTT
NA	TRBV15	TRBD1	TRBJ1-4	CATSRDTGGGEKLFF	TGTGCCACCAGCAGGGACACAGGGGGGGGCGAAAAACTGTTTTTT
once	TRBV10-1	NA	TRBJ2-5	CASSDLDSPKETQYF	TGCGCCAGCAGTGACCTGGACTCTCCCAAAGAGACCCAGTACTTC
NA	TRBV7-2	TRBD2	TRBJ2-1	CASSSGTSGRNYNEQFF	TGTGCCAGCAGCTCCGGGACTAGCGGGAGAAATTACAATGAGCAGTTCTTC
NA	TRBV5-4	TRBD1	TRBJ2-3	CASSPNRGGTDTQYF	TGTGCCAGCAGCCCGAACAGGGGCGGGACAGATACGCAGTATTTT
NA	TRBV11-3	NA	TRBJ2-5	CASSLRSQGQETQYF	TGTGCCAGCAGCTTAAGGAGTCAGGGCCAAGAGACCCAGTACTTC
NA	TRBV11-2	NA	TRBJ1-2	CASSPGAGYTF	TGTGCCAGCAGCCCAGGGGCTGGCTACACCTTC
NA	TRBV19	TRBD2	TRBJ2-1	CASSIGGLGLAQREQFF	TGTGCCAGTAGTATAGGCGGTCTAGGACTAGCGCAACGTGAGCAGTTCTTC
NA	TRBV20-1	TRBD1	TRBJ2-4	CSAGQGGIQYF	TGCAGTGCGGGACAGGGCGGCATTCAGTACTTC